Reported below is one T cell receptor beta chain. Its specificity is not known. Time point reported: week 35, safety follow-up. A single vaccine dose contained 300 ug of mutant IDH1 20-mer peptide, and topical imiquimod was used with it. This sample is part of a study of a mutant IDH1 vaccine in newly diagnosed glioma. Libraries were prepared by immunoSEQ multiplex PCR; TCRdb keeps only in-frame clonotypes and omits some of them. This table holds more than 55,000 clones, roughly 84% found once. This clonotype originated in a man aged 30 to 39 with glioma. The sample consisted of PBMCs, taken from a glioma patient whose treatment included an IDH1 peptide vaccine.

The CDR3 sequence is CASSPDRTADEQYF. In DNA form, the CDR3 reads TGTGCCAGCTCACCTGACAGGACAGCCGACGAGCAGTACTTC. V usage is TRBV18 and J usage is TRBJ2-7; a possible D gene is TRBD1 (6 bases). Germline CDR1 KGHSH, CDR2 LQKENI. The CDR3 extends over 14 amino acids. V was cut by 3 bases and J by 5 bases, with 14 bases left in between.